This TCR beta chain was profiled in a study of T cell repertoires in cytomegalovirus infection. Study-wide context: The authors used CMV epitopes that were HLA-C-restricted (recently identified) and HLA-B-restricted (well studied). Signatures in public TCR beta sequences pointed to both CMV infection and matching HLA type.

This clonotype was detected ten times or more. Antigen specificity is unknown. TCRdb itself ran the reads through MiXCR, one entry per CDR3 protein. The sample carries hundreds of thousands of distinct CDR3 sequences, about 30% recorded once. Germline values: CDR1 SGHTA, CDR2 FQGNSA. CDR3 length: 14 amino acids. V shed 5 bases and J shed 0 bases, with 9 bases lying between them. The sequence came from a human donor in good health (CMV status not recorded). Some clones in this sample may be carry-over from other donors' samples. The chain links TRBV7-2 to TRBJ2-3; tentatively, D is TRBD2 (5 bases). Specimen: cultured PBMCs, collected from culture after CMV antigen stimulation. CDR3 amino acids: CASSTTTSTDTQYF. The CDR3 bases are TGTGCCAGCAGCACGACTACCAGCACAGATACGCAGTATTTT.